These T cell receptor beta chains were read from a single sample in a study of cytomegalovirus exposure and HLA in healthy donors. Some clones are missing from TCRdb's copy, which holds only in-frame ones; the method was immunoSEQ multiplex PCR. The repertoire holds 60,000 to 70,000 clones, with approximately 82% as singletons. Specimen: PBMCs. These receptors were taken from a woman aged 40 to 55 in good health and CMV-seropositive. Each CDR3 is given with its conserved first and last residue. The order of the fields is D gene, J gene, V gene, clone size, CDR3 protein, CDR3 DNA. The D gene is left open where the match is weak. Some rows have no size entry. The others give once, few or many, or a class for an expanded clone.

>TRBD1|TRBJ1-6|TRBV4-3|-
CASSQRIGTAGSSYNSPLHF
TGCGCCAGCAGCCAGAGAATAGGGACAGCCGGGAGCTCCTATAATTCACCCCTCCACTTT
>-|TRBJ2-1|TRBV5-4|few
CASSLRGYRSYNEQFF
TGTGCCAGCAGCTTGCGAGGCTACCGCTCCTACAATGAGCAGTTCTTC
>-|TRBJ2-7|TRBV6-4|-
CASPFSYEQYF
TGTGCCAGCCCCTTTTCCTACGAGCAGTACTTC
>TRBD1|TRBJ2-7|TRBV4-3|-
CASSQDRVAYEQYF
TGCGCCAGCAGTCAGGACAGGGTTGCCTACGAGCAGTACTTC
>-|TRBJ1-5|TRBV18|-
CASSPSGVNQPQHF
TGTGCCAGCTCACCATCAGGGGTCAATCAGCCCCAGCATTTT
>TRBD1|TRBJ1-2|TRBV7-8|once
CASSPKGTGYINYGYTF
TGTGCCAGCAGCCCTAAGGGGACAGGGTATATAAACTATGGCTACACCTTC
>-|TRBJ1-5|TRBV4-1|few
CASSLPRGGNQPQHF
TGCGCCAGCAGCCTCCCCCGGGGGGGCAATCAGCCCCAGCATTTT
>TRBD2|TRBJ2-7|TRBV19|-
CASSPGLAGGYEQYF
TGTGCCAGTAGTCCAGGACTAGCGGGGGGATATGAGCAGTACTTC
>TRBD2|TRBJ2-1|TRBV7-8|-
CASSLTSGGASYNEQFF
TGTGCCAGCAGCTTGACGAGCGGGGGGGCGTCCTACAATGAGCAGTTCTTC
>TRBD1|TRBJ2-3|TRBV2|-
CASRGGQGSTDTQYF
TGTGCCAGCAGGGGGGGACAGGGATCCACAGATACGCAGTATTTT
>-|TRBJ1-1|TRBV6-1|-
CASTNYLLEAFF
TGTGCCAGCACCAACTACCTCCTAGAAGCTTTCTTT
>-|TRBJ1-3|TRBV5-4|-
CASSLTGRSSGNTIYF
TGTGCCAGCAGCTTGACAGGACGGTCCTCTGGAAACACCATATATTTT
>TRBD1|TRBJ1-1|TRBV2|once
CACSLQGANTEAFF
TGTGCCTGTTCCCTCCAGGGGGCGAACACTGAAGCTTTCTTT
>-|TRBJ1-2|TRBV19|-
CASRDRQVRNYGYTF
TGTGCCAGTAGGGACCGACAGGTTAGGAACTATGGCTACACCTTC
>TRBD2|TRBJ2-1|TRBV5-1|few
CASSLVSGGAANEQFF
TGCGCCAGCAGCTTGGTTAGCGGGGGGGCAGCCAATGAGCAGTTCTTC
>TRBD2|TRBJ2-7|TRBV13|-
CASSFSGGAYEQYF
TGTGCCAGCAGCTTTAGCGGGGGGGCCTACGAGCAGTACTTC
>-|TRBJ1-5|TRBV11-2|-
CASSELASPGQPQHF
TGTGCCAGCAGCGAGTTGGCCTCCCCGGGTCAGCCCCAGCATTTT
>-|TRBJ2-3|TRBV30|-
CAWNRGTDTQYF
TGTGCCTGGAATCGGGGGACAGATACGCAGTATTTT
>-|TRBJ2-4|TRBV5-4|-
CASSLGAAKNIQYF
TGTGCCAGCAGCTTGGGAGCAGCCAAAAACATTCAGTACTTC
>TRBD2|TRBJ2-1|TRBV28|-
CASSRTSGAVDEQFF
TGTGCCAGCAGCCGGACTAGCGGGGCGGTGGATGAGCAGTTCTTC
>TRBD1|TRBJ2-7|TRBV7-3|-
CASSPPGQPYEQYF
TGTGCCAGCAGCCCCCCGGGACAGCCCTACGAGCAGTACTTC
>TRBD2|TRBJ2-1|TRBV5-1|-
CASSFSGASSYNEQFF
TGCGCCAGCAGCTTTAGCGGGGCCAGCTCCTACAATGAGCAGTTCTTC
>TRBD2|TRBJ2-3|TRBV7-2|few
CASSSRPAGSTDTQYF
TGTGCCAGCAGCTCACGTCCAGCGGGGAGCACAGATACGCAGTATTTT
>TRBD1|TRBJ1-2|TRBV5-4|-
CASSSRQGSGTHYGYTF
TGTGCCAGCAGCTCTAGACAGGGGTCGGGGACCCACTATGGCTACACCTTC
>TRBD2|TRBJ2-1|TRBV29-1|once
CSVLGLVASNEQFF
TGCAGCGTCCTCGGACTAGTGGCGTCTAATGAGCAGTTCTTC
>TRBD1|TRBJ2-7|TRBV5-1|-
CASSLGGQGAYEQYF
TGCGCCAGCAGCTTGGGCGGACAGGGCGCCTACGAGCAGTACTTC
>-|TRBJ1-1|TRBV7-2|-
CASSLGGGGNTEAFF
TGTGCCAGCAGCTTAGGGGGAGGAGGGAACACTGAAGCTTTCTTT
>TRBD2|TRBJ2-1|TRBV6-6|-
CASGLAGGDEQFF
TGTGCCTCGGGACTAGCGGGGGGTGATGAGCAGTTCTTC
>TRBD1|TRBJ2-7|TRBV7-9|-
CSSSLKGQGTYEQYF
TGTTCCAGCAGCCTTAAAGGACAGGGTACGTACGAGCAGTACTTC
>TRBD2|TRBJ2-1|TRBV2|-
CASSAAVGGGQFF
TGTGCCAGCAGTGCCGCTGTGGGGGGGGGACAGTTCTTC
>-|TRBJ2-7|TRBV6-5|few
CASSHGAYEQYF
TGTGCCAGCAGTCACGGGGCCTACGAGCAGTACTTC
>TRBD2|TRBJ2-5|TRBV11-3|few
CASSRGTSGQETQYF
TGTGCCAGCAGCCGGGGGACTAGCGGCCAAGAGACCCAGTACTTC
>-|TRBJ2-2|TRBV15|-
CATSRDITTGELFF
TGTGCCACCAGCAGAGACATAACTACCGGGGAGCTGTTTTTT
>TRBD1|TRBJ1-2|TRBV6-1|-
CASTRDRDYGYTF
TGTGCCAGCACCCGGGACAGGGACTATGGCTACACCTTC
>TRBD1|TRBJ1-4|TRBV9|-
CASRATGTENEKLFF
TGTGCCAGCAGAGCGACCGGGACAGAAAATGAAAAACTGTTTTTT
>TRBD1|TRBJ2-7|TRBV25-1|medium-sized
CASKLGQGAYEQYF
TGTGCCAGCAAATTGGGACAGGGGGCCTACGAGCAGTACTTC
>-|TRBJ2-7|TRBV2|once
CASSVGQASYEQYF
TGTGCCAGCAGTGTTGGGCAAGCCTCCTACGAGCAGTACTTC
>TRBD1|TRBJ1-1|TRBV6-5|-
CASSEGTGSSEAFF
TGTGCCAGCAGTGAGGGGACAGGTTCGTCTGAAGCTTTCTTT
>TRBD1|TRBJ2-1|TRBV5-4|-
CASSSETGGAPPREQFF
TGTGCCAGCAGCTCAGAGACAGGGGGCGCCCCCCCCAGGGAGCAGTTCTTC
>TRBD2|TRBJ2-2|TRBV7-6|-
CASSLSPGLAGTGELFF
TGTGCCAGCAGCCTAAGCCCCGGGCTAGCGGGCACCGGGGAGCTGTTTTTT
>TRBD1|TRBJ2-1|TRBV7-8|-
CASSLAMTGSEQFF
TGTGCCAGCAGCTTAGCGATGACAGGGAGTGAGCAGTTCTTC
>-|TRBJ2-7|TRBV13|-
CASSPRPPGVAGHEQYF
TGTGCCAGCAGCCCTCGCCCCCCAGGGGTCGCGGGCCACGAGCAGTACTTC
>-|TRBJ2-7|TRBV6-5|-
CASSSGTLGEQYF
TGTGCCAGCAGTTCGGGGACTTTAGGCGAGCAGTACTTC
>-|TRBJ2-7|TRBV2|few
CASSEDRSAYEQYF
TGTGCCAGCAGTGAAGACAGATCGGCCTACGAGCAGTACTTC
>-|TRBJ1-3|TRBV6-5|-
CASSRPGGTGNTIYF
TGTGCCAGCAGTCGTCCAGGCGGGACTGGAAACACCATATATTTT
>-|TRBJ2-5|TRBV2|once
CASSSYETQYF
TGTGCCAGCAGTTCCTATGAGACCCAGTACTTC
>-|TRBJ1-3|TRBV7-2|-
CASSPKAGAGNTIYF
TGTGCCAGCAGTCCCAAAGCAGGGGCTGGAAACACCATATATTTT
>-|TRBJ2-2|TRBV7-8|-
CASSLAIPGLHTGELFF
TGTGCCAGCAGCTTAGCGATTCCGGGACTCCACACCGGGGAGCTGTTTTTT
>-|TRBJ1-1|TRBV7-2|-
CASSRLPRMNTEAFF
TGTGCCAGCAGCCGACTCCCACGGATGAACACTGAAGCTTTCTTT
>TRBD1|TRBJ2-7|TRBV29-1|-
CSVEAPDREEREQYF
TGCAGCGTTGAAGCCCCGGACAGGGAGGAACGCGAGCAGTACTTC
>-|TRBJ2-2|TRBV18|once
CASSPGTLNTGELFF
TGTGCCAGCTCACCCGGGACTCTGAACACCGGGGAGCTGTTTTTT
>TRBD2|TRBJ2-1|TRBV9|-
CASSANLHGTSGADEQFF
TGTGCCAGCAGCGCTAACCTTCATGGGACTAGCGGGGCCGATGAGCAGTTCTTC
>TRBD1|TRBJ1-4|TRBV15|once
CATSIYPGDRVMKLFF
TGTGCCACCAGCATTTATCCCGGGGACAGGGTTATGAAACTGTTTTTT
>TRBD1|TRBJ2-2|TRBV6-6|few
CASRLPGQHGELFF
TGTGCCAGCAGGCTACCGGGACAGCACGGGGAGCTGTTTTTT